The 11 T cell receptor beta chains listed next were all sequenced from one sample in a study of patients and donors after allogeneic stem cell transplantation. TCRdb re-called the RT-PCR reads through MiXCR, storing one row per CDR3 protein. The repertoire includes about 160,000 distinct CDR3 sequences, 30% to 45% of them detected once, and 40% to 55% sits in the top ten. Sequencing was carried out using blood, either unsorted or a sorted T cell fraction (not recorded which). The receptors come from a human donor who was either an allogeneic HSCT recipient or a stem cell or donor lymphocyte infusion donor (not recorded which). It is not recorded whose cells these are; they may come from a transplant donor.

The chain joins TRBV6-5 to TRBJ2-2; D not resolved. The CDR3 length is 17 residues. Trimming shortened V by 6 bases and J by 0 bases, and 17 bases separated the two germline ends. CDR1 and CDR2 from the germline V gene are MNHEY and SVGAGI. The DNA for the CDR3 is TGTGCCAGCAGCCTATTGACCCCAGCCACGAACACCGGGGAGCTGTTTTTT. It encodes CASSLLTPATNTGELFF.

This clonotype was counted ten times or more. This chain links TRBV12-3 or TRBV12-4 with TRBJ1-5; 7 bases align to TRBD1. The V segment lost 4 bases and the J segment 3 bases; nucleotides outside the gene matches: 9. CDR3 length equals 16 residues. The CDR3 coding sequence is TGTGCCAGCAGTTCAGGGACAGAGGGACCCAATCAGCCCCAGCATTTT. Protein sequence: CASSSGTEGPNQPQHF.

The chain links TRBV20-1 to TRBJ2-1; D unresolved. The CDR3 totals 14 residues. CDR1 is DFQATT and CDR2 is SNEGSKA in the germline V gene (reference sequence). V lost 6 bases and J 5 bases, leaving 17 bases between the germline ends. In nucleotides, the CDR3 is TGCAGTGCCCCCGGGCTGGAACCTGACAATGAGCAGTTCTTC. As protein: CSAPGLEPDNEQFF.

This chain uses TRBV12-3 or TRBV12-4 with TRBJ1-3, with a weak D call TRBD1 (6 bases). The length of the CDR3 is 15 residues. Deletions cut 3 bases from V and 4 bases from J, with 13 bases between. For the CDR3, the DNA is TGTGCCAGCAGTTTTAACCCGGGGGCAGGAAACACCATATATTTT. Its translation is CASSFNPGAGNTIYF.

The chain carries TRBV7-2 and TRBJ2-3, with D maybe TRBD2 (6 bases). CDR3 length equals 13 residues. V lost 5 bases and J lost 4, with 10 bases in between. Germline assignment: CDR1 SGHTA and CDR2 FQGNSA. The CDR3 bases are TGTGCCAGCAGCCAGGGAGGCTCAGATACGCAGTATTTT. This encodes CASSQGGSDTQYF.

This clonotype is medium-sized (0.01 to 0.1%) by share. V is TRBV25-1 and J is TRBJ1-1; 10 bases map to TRBD1. Germline assignment: CDR1 MGHDK and CDR2 SYGVNS. V gave up 6 bases and J gave up 6 bases; unmatched junction bases: 4. The CDR3 is 13 amino acids. CDR3 region: CASRGTGVAEAFF. CDR3 bases: TGTGCCAGCAGGGGGACAGGGGTCGCTGAAGCTTTCTTT.

This chain uses TRBV12-3 or TRBV12-4 with TRBJ2-3; D remains unclear. Trimming removed 5 bases at V and 5 bases at J, with 8 bases between. The CDR3 is 12 residues long. The CDR3 DNA follows: TGTGCCAGCAGTCGTATGGTAGATACGCAGTATTTT. This translates into CASSRMVDTQYF.

This clonotype came up a few times. The chain is built from TRBV25-1 and TRBJ1-2, with D possibly being TRBD1 (6 bases). CDR3 length equals 14 residues. Looked up from germline, CDR1 is MGHDK and CDR2 is SYGVNS. The germline V and J ends were trimmed by 1 base and 2 bases, with 8 bases remaining between them. The CDR3: CASSESDRNYGYTF. For the CDR3, the DNA is TGTGCCAGCAGTGAATCAGACAGGAACTATGGCTACACCTTC.

This chain links TRBV7-2 with TRBJ2-3; no clear D gene. V lost 5 bases to trimming and J lost 3 bases, with 12 bases between them. Germline CDR1 reads SGHTA; CDR2 reads FQGNSA. The CDR3 spans 14 residues. The CDR3 region is CASSPAHSTDTQYF. The CDR3 coding sequence is TGTGCCAGCAGCCCTGCCCACTCGACAGATACGCAGTATTTT. Full variable domain (remainder filled in from reference TRBV7-2 and TRBJ2-3): GAGVSQSPSNKVTEKGKDVELRCDPISGHTALYWYRQSLGQGLEFLIYFQGNSAPDKSGLPSDRFSAERTGGSVSTLTIQRTQQEDSAVYLCASSPAHSTDTQYFGPGTRLTVL.

The chain uses TRBV12-3 or TRBV12-4 and TRBJ2-7, with no clear D. The V end lost 5 bases, the J end lost 3 bases, and 14 bases lay between the germline ends. There are 14 residues in the CDR3. CDR3: CASSRSDPHYEQYF. In nucleotides, the CDR3 is TGTGCCAGCAGTCGCTCGGACCCCCACTACGAGCAGTACTTC.

This chain connects TRBV6-6 to TRBJ2-3; TRBD2 agrees at 7 bases. The junction had 7 bases not matched to a gene; V was cut back by 4 bases and J by 3 bases. The CDR3 spans 15 residues. The germline V gene has CDR1 MNHNY and CDR2 SVGAGI (reference sequence). The CDR3, as DNA: TGTGCCAGCAGTTTCGATGGGGGGGTGACAGATACGCAGTATTTT. Translated, it gives CASSFDGGVTDTQYF.